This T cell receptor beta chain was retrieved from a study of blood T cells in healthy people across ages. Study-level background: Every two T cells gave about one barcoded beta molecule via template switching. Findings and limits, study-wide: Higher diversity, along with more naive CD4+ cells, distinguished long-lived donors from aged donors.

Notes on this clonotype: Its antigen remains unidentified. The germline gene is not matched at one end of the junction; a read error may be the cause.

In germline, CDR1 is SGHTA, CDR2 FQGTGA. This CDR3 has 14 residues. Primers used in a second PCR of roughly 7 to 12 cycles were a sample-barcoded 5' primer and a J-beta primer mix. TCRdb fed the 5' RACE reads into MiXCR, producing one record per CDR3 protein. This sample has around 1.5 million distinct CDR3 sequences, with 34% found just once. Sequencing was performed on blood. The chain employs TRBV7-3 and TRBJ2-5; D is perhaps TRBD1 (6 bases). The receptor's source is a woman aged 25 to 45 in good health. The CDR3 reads CASSLIGGAETRYF. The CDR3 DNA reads TGTGCCAGCAGCTTAATAGGGGGTGCAGAGACCCGGTACTTC.